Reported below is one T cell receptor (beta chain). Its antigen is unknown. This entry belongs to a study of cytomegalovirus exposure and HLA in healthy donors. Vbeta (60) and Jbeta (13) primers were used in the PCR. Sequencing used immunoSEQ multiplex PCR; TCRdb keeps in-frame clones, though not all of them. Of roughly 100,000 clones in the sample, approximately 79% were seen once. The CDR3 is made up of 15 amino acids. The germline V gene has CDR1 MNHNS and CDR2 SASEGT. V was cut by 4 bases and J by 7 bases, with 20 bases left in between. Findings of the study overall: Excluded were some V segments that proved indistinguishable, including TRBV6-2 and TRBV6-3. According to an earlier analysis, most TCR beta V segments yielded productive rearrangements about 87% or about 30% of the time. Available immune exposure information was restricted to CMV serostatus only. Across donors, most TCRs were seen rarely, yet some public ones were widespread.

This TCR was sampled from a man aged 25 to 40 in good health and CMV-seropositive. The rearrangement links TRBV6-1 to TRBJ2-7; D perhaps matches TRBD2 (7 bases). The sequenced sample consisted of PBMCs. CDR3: CASSAGGGSVGEQYF. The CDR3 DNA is TGTGCCAGCAGTGCGGGGGGCGGTTCGGTAGGGGAGCAGTACTTC.